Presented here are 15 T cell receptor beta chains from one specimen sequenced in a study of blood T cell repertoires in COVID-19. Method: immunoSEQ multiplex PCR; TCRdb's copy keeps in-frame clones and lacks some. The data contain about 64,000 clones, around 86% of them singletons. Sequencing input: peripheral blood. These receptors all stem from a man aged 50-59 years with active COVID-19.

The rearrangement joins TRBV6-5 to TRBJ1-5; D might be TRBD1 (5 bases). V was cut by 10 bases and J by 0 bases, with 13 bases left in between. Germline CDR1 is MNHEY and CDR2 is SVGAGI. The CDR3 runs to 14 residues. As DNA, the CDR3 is TGTGCCACCCGACGGCAGGGTAGCAATCAGCCCCAGCATTTT. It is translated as CATRRQGSNQPQHF.

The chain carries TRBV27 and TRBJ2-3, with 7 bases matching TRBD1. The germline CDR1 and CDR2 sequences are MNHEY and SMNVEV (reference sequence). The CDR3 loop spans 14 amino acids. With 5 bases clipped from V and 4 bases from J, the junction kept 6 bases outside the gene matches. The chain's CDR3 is CASSGRDSADTQYF. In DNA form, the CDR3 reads TGTGCCAGCAGTGGTAGGGACAGTGCAGATACGCAGTATTTT.

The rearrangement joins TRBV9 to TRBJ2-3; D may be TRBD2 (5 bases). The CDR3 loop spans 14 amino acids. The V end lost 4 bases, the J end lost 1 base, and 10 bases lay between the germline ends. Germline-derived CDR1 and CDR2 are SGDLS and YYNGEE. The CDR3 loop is CASSSDGGTDTQYF. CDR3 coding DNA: TGTGCCAGCAGCTCCGACGGGGGCACAGATACGCAGTATTTT.

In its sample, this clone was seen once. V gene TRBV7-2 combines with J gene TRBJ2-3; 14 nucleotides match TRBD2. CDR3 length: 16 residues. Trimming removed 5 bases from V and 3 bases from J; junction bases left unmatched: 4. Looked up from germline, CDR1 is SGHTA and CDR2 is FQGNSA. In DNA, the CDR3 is TGTGCCAGCAGCACCGGACTAGCGGGGGGAACAGATACGCAGTATTTT. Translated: CASSTGLAGGTDTQYF.

CDR3 DNA: TGTGCCAGCAGCCAACCGGGACGGGAGAGCACAGATACGCAGTATTTT. This encodes CASSQPGRESTDTQYF. The chain uses TRBV3-1 (or the pseudogene TRBV3-2) and TRBJ2-3; the D gene is possibly TRBD2 (6 bases). The CDR3 is 16 residues long. The germline gives CDR1 LGHDT, CDR2 YNNKEL (reference sequence). V shed 2 bases and J shed 0 bases, with 12 bases lying between them.

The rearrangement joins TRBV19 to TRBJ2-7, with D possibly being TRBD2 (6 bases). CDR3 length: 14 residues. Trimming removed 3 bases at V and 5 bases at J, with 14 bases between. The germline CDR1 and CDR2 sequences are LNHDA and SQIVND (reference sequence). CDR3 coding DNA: TGTGCCAGTAGTATTGGTGCCCGGGGGAACGAGCAGTACTTC. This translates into CASSIGARGNEQYF.

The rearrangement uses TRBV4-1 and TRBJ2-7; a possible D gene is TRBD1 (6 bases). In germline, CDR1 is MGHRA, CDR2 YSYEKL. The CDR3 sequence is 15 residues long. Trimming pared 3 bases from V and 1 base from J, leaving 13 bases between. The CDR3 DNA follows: TGCGCCAGCAGCCATGGCCCGGACAGTTCCTACGAGCAGTACTTC. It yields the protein CASSHGPDSSYEQYF.

The chain's CDR3 is CASSRGTSGSMGGELFF. The CDR3 bases are TGTGCCAGCTCCAGGGGGACTAGCGGGAGTATGGGCGGGGAGCTGTTTTTT. The V and J genes are TRBV21-1 and TRBJ2-2; the table's D call, TRBD2, was not checked against the DNA. TRBV21-1 is listed as a pseudogene. CDR3 length: 17 residues.

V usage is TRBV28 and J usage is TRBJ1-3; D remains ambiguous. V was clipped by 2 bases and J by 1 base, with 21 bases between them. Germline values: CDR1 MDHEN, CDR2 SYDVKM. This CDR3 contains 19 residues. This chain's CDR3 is CASSLGLLRRSWSGNTIYF. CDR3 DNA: TGTGCCAGCAGTTTAGGCCTCTTGCGGCGCAGCTGGTCTGGAAACACCATATATTTT.

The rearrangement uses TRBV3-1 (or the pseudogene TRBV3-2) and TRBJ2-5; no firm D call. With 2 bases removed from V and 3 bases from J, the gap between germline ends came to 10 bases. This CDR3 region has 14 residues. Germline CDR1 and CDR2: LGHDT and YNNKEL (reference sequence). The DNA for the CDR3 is TGTGCCAGCAGCCAACCGGTATCGAAAGAGACCCAGTACTTC. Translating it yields CASSQPVSKETQYF.

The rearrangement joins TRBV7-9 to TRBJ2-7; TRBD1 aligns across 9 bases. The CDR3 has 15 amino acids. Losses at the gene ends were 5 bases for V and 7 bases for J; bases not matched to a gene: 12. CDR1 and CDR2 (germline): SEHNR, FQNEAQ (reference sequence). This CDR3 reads CASSAPDRGFDEQYF. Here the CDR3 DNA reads TGTGCCAGCAGCGCCCCAGACAGGGGGTTTGATGAGCAGTACTTC.

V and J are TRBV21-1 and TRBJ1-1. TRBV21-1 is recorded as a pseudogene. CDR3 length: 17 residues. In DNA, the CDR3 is TGTGCCAGCAGCAAATACCGCCGGGGGGAATGGTACACTGAAGCTTTCTTT. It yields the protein CASSKYRRGEWYTEAFF.

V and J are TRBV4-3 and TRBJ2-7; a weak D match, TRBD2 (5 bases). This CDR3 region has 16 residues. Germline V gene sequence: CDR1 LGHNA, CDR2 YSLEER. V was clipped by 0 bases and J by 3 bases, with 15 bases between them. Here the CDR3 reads CASSQEAGAESYEQYF. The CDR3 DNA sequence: TGCGCCAGCAGCCAAGAGGCGGGCGCAGAGAGCTACGAGCAGTACTTC.

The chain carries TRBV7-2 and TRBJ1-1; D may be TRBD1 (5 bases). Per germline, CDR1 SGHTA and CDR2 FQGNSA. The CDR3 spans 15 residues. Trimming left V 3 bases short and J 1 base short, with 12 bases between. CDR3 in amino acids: CASSFLGRANTEAFF. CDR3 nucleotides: TGTGCCAGCAGCTTTCTGGGCAGGGCGAACACTGAAGCTTTCTTT.

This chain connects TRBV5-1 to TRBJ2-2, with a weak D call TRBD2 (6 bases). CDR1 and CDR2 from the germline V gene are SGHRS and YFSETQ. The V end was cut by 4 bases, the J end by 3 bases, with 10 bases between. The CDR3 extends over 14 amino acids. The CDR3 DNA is TGCGCCAGCAGCCTAGGCGGGGACACCGGGGAGCTGTTTTTT. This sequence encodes CASSLGGDTGELFF. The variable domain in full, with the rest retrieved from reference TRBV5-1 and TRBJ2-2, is KAGVTQTPRYLIKTRGQQVTLSCSPISGHRSVSWYQQTPGQGLQFLFEYFSETQRNKGNFPGRFSGRQFSNSRSEMNVSTLELGDSALYLCASSLGGDTGELFFGEGSRLTVL.